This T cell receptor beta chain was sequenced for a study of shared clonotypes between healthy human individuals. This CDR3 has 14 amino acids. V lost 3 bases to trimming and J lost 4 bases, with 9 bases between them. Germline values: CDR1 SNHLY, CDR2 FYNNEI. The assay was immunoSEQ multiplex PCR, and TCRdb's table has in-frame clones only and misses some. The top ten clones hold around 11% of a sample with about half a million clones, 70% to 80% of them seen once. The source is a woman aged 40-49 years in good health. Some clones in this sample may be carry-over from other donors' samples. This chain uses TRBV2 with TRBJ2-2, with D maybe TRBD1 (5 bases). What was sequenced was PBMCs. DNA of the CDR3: TGTGCCAGCAGTGACGTTAGGGGCACCGGGGAGCTGTTTTTT. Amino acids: CASSDVRGTGELFF.